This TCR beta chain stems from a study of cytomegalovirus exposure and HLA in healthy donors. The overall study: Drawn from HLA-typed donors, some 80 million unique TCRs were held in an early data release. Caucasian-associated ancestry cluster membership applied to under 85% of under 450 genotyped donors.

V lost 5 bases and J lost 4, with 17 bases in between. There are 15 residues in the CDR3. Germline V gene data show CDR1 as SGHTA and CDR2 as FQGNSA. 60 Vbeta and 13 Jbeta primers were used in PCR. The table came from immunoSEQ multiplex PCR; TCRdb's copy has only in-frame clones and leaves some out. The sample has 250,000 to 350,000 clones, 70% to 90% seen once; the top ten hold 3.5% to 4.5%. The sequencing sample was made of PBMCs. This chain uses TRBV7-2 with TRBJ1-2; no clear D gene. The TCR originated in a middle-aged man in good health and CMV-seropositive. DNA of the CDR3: TGTGCCAGCAGCCTCCGCGAGGCGATTTCCTATGGCTACACCTTC. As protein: CASSLREAISYGYTF.